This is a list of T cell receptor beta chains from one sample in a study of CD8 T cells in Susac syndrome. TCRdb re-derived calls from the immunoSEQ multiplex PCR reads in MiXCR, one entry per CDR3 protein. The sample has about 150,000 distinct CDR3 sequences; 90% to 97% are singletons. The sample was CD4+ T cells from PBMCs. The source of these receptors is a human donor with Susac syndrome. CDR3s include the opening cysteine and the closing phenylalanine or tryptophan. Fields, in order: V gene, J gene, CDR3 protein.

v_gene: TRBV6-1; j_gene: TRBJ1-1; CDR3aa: CASSEAWMGEAFF
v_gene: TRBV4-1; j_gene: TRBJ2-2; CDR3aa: CASSQDRVGSGELFF
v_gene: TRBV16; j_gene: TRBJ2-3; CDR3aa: CASSSPMSGAADTQYF
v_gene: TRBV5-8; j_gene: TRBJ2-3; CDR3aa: CASSSNRGTDTQYF
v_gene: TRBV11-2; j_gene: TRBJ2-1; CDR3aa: CASSLSAGGAYNEQFF
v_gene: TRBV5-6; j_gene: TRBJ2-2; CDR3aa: CASSFSELSGELFF
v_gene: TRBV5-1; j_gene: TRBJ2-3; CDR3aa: CASSLGPSSDTQYF
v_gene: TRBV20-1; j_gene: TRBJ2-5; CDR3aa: CSGTAGGLQETQYF
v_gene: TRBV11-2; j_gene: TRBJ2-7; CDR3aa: CASSLQWGEQYF
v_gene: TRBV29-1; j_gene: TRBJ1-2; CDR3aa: CSVAVTGKSNYGYTF
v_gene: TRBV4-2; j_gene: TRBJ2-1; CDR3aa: CASSQPTLAGGPNEQFF
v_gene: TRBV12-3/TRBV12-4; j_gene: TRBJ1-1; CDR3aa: CASSAQYGENTEAFF
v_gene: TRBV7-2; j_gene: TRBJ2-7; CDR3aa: CASGRDRTSGTEQYF
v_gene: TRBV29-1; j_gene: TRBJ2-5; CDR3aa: CSAMTSAWGETQYF
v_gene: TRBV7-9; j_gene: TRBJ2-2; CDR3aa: CASSLDSSGELFF
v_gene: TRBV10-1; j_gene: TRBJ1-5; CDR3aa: CASRSYQPQHF
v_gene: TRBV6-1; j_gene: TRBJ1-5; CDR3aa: CASSGGQGSNQPQHF
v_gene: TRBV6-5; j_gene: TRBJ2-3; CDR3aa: CASGGTSGSVDTQYF
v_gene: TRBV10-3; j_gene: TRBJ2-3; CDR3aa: CAISDSASTDTQYF
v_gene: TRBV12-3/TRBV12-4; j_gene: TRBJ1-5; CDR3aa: CASSGGVLYQPQHF
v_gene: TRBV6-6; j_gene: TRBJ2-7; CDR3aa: CASSYSSGSTYEQYF
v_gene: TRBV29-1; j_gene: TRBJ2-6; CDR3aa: CSVGTSGANVLTF